The 13 T cell receptor beta chains given below trace back to one sample, sequenced in a study of cytomegalovirus exposure and HLA in healthy donors. The PCR ran on 60 Vbeta and 13 Jbeta primers. The assay was immunoSEQ multiplex PCR, and TCRdb's table has in-frame clones only and misses some. This sample carries 95,000 to 150,000 clones, roughly 80% of them seen once, and the ten largest clones take around 9.5%. Sequenced sample: PBMCs. The receptors were gathered from a female donor in good health and CMV-seropositive.

The chain is built from TRBV21-1 and TRBJ1-3; the DNA was not used to check the table's D call, TRBD1. TRBV21-1 is designated a pseudogene. This CDR3 contains 17 residues. The CDR3 loop is CASSKAGTTSSGNTIYF. The CDR3 region has the DNA TGTGCCAGCAGCAAAGCAGGGACAACGAGCTCTGGAAACACCATATATTTT.

The chain has TRBV5-1 and TRBJ2-1; D remains ambiguous. The CDR3 is made up of 13 amino acids. V lost 0 bases and J 9 bases, leaving 10 bases between the germline ends. The V gene's germline CDR1 is SGHRS and CDR2 YFSETQ. The CDR3 nucleotides are TGCGCCAGCAGCTTGGACTACGGCGGTGAGCAGTTCTTC. Residues: CASSLDYGGEQFF.

This clone was seen once. The genes are TRBV4-3 and TRBJ2-3; TRBD2 might be the D (6 bases). The CDR3 is made up of 15 amino acids. V lost 2 bases to trimming and J lost 5 bases, with 14 bases between them. The germline gives CDR1 LGHNA, CDR2 YSLEER. The CDR3 nucleotides read TGCGCCAGCAGCCAAAGGCGGAATAGCGGAGATACGCAGTATTTT. It translates to CASSQRRNSGDTQYF.

The chain couples TRBV6-5 to TRBJ1-3; 7 bases are shared with TRBD1. This CDR3 has 15 residues. Trimming at V came to 2 bases and at J to 4 bases, leaving 5 bases not matched to a gene. The germline gives CDR1 MNHEY, CDR2 SVGAGI. The CDR3 nucleotides read TGTGCCAGCAGTTACGACAGGGAAGCCGGAAACACCATATATTTT. Its translation: CASSYDREAGNTIYF.

The chain has TRBV7-9 and TRBJ2-5, with D perhaps TRBD2 (6 bases). CDR3 length: 12 amino acids. Germline V CDR1 and CDR2: SEHNR, FQNEAQ (reference sequence). Trimming cost V 4 bases and J 9 bases, with 12 bases left between them. DNA for the CDR3: TGTGCCAGCAGCTGGGACTCAGAAGCCCAGTACTTC. Its protein is CASSWDSEAQYF.

The V call is TRBV13, the J call TRBJ1-1; D not certain. The germline V gene encodes CDR1 PRHDT and CDR2 FYEKMQ (reference sequence). The CDR3 consists of 12 residues. Trimming stripped 2 bases from V and 10 bases from J, with 11 bases between. CDR3 sequence (DNA): TGTGCCAGCAGCTTACCTCGGGTGGGAGCTTTCTTT. Its translation is CASSLPRVGAFF.

The gene calls are TRBV10-3 and TRBJ2-3; D is uncertain. This CDR3 comprises 16 residues. CDR1 and CDR2 (germline): ENHRY, SYGVKD. V was trimmed by 8 bases and J by 2 bases, leaving 20 bases between them. The CDR3 nucleotides are TGTGCCATCCAACCAGACGCCCCCGGGTTCACAGATACGCAGTATTTT. Translating it yields CAIQPDAPGFTDTQYF.

This sequence joins TRBV7-9 and TRBJ2-5; TRBD1 might be the D (6 bases). V was pared by 2 bases and J by 4 bases, with 11 bases between. The CDR3 extends over 14 amino acids. Germline CDR1 is SEHNR and CDR2 is FQNEAQ (reference sequence). CDR3 nucleotide sequence: TGTGCCAGCAGCTTATTCTCAGGGGCAGAGACCCAGTACTTC. Protein: CASSLFSGAETQYF.

This clone occurred a few times. The V and J genes are TRBV6-5 and TRBJ1-4; D unclear. With 6 bases removed from V and 8 bases from J, the gap between germline ends came to 16 bases. The germline V gene has CDR1 MNHEY and CDR2 SVGAGI. The CDR3 is made up of 14 amino acids. Written as DNA, the CDR3 is TGTGCCAGCAGCAGCCGAGGAGCTGACGAAAAACTGTTTTTT. Translation gives CASSSRGADEKLFF.

CDR3 sequence (DNA): TGTGCCAGCAGCATAGACAGGGGGCCCGACGAGCAGTACTTC. It encodes CASSIDRGPDEQYF. This chain links TRBV2 with TRBJ2-7; the match to TRBD1 covers 10 bases. Germline V lookup: CDR1 SNHLY, CDR2 FYNNEI. The CDR3 spans 14 residues. After removal of 6 bases from V and 5 bases from J, the junction contained 7 bases not matched to a gene.

The chain employs TRBV29-1 and TRBJ2-7, with TRBD1 matching over 7 bases. Germline V lookup: CDR1 SQVTM, CDR2 ANQGSEA. The CDR3 has 14 amino acids. J was trimmed by 0 bases and V by 5 bases; bases with no gene match: 7. Written as DNA, the CDR3 is TGCAGCGTTTTAGGGACAGCGAGCTCCTACGAGCAGTACTTC. As protein: CSVLGTASSYEQYF.

The chain combines TRBV6-6 with TRBJ1-3, with D possibly TRBD1 on 6 matching bases. CDR3 length: 16 residues. The germline CDR1 and CDR2 sequences are MNHNY and SVGAGI (reference sequence). V dropped 0 bases and J dropped 4 bases, with 13 bases sitting between them. CDR3 sequence: CASSYSLGGGGNTIYF. The DNA of the CDR3 is TGTGCCAGCAGTTACTCCCTGGGAGGGGGGGGAAACACCATATATTTT.

The chain employs TRBV28 and TRBJ1-5; D possibly corresponds to TRBD1 (5 bases). The CDR3 length is 12 residues. The V end lost 7 bases, the J end lost 5 bases, and 9 bases lay between the germline ends. CDR1 and CDR2 (germline): MDHEN, SYDVKM. The CDR3 sequence is CASNLGDQPQHF. CDR3 sequence (DNA): TGTGCCAGCAACTTAGGGGATCAGCCCCAGCATTTT.